This TCR beta chain was identified in a study of blood T cell repertoires in COVID-19. Using immunoSEQ multiplex PCR, the repertoire was profiled, and TCRdb retains in-frame clones only, with some absent. Of roughly 400,000 clones listed, over 75% are singletons. Trimming left V 3 bases short and J 0 bases short, with 12 bases between. The CDR3 runs 16 residues. CDR1 and CDR2 (germline): MGHRA, YSYEKL. The chain links TRBV4-1 to TRBJ2-1; no reliable D call. The sample taken for sequencing was PBMCs or T cells enriched from blood (not recorded which). This TCR derives from a middle-aged woman with acute COVID-19. The CDR3 spells CASSQLDIISYNEQFF. The DNA of the CDR3 is TGCGCCAGCAGCCAGCTCGACATTATCTCCTACAATGAGCAGTTCTTC.